Below, 32 T cell receptor beta chains from the same sample are listed, as sequenced in a study of technical replicates of blood from a handful of donors. This table comes from immunoSEQ multiplex PCR, and its TCRdb copy is limited to in-frame clones, with some not included. The sample gives about 88,000 clones, approximately 94% of which show up once; about 0.23% is in the top ten. The sample taken for sequencing was T cells isolated from PBMCs. The receptor source for this set is a human donor in good health.

This chain uses TRBV19 with TRBJ1-2; 11 bases fit TRBD1. The CDR3 consists of 14 residues. J was trimmed by 7 bases and V by 5 bases; bases with no gene match: 6. Looked up from germline, CDR1 is LNHDA and CDR2 is SQIVND (reference sequence). CDR3 sequence: CASSVGQGAFGYTF. Here the CDR3 DNA reads TGTGCCAGTAGTGTAGGACAGGGGGCGTTTGGCTACACCTTC.

The rearrangement uses TRBV19 and TRBJ1-1; D perhaps matches TRBD1 (5 bases). With 2 bases removed from V and 0 bases from J, the gap between germline ends came to 16 bases. This CDR3 contains 17 residues. Germline assignment: CDR1 LNHDA and CDR2 SQIVND (reference sequence). This chain's CDR3 is CASSITLGRVVNTEAFF. The CDR3 bases are TGTGCCAGTAGTATAACCCTGGGGCGCGTGGTGAACACTGAAGCTTTCTTT.

V and J are TRBV6-1 and TRBJ2-7; 9 bases match TRBD1. CDR1 and CDR2 (germline): MNHNS, SASEGT. V was clipped by 4 bases and J by 5 bases; unmatched bases: 3. The CDR3 covers 13 residues. In DNA, the CDR3 is TGTGCCAGCAGTGGGACAGGGGCCAACGAGCAGTACTTC. Protein product: CASSGTGANEQYF.

The chain carries TRBV5-1 and TRBJ2-7, with TRBD2 identical over 7 bases. CDR1 and CDR2 (germline): SGHRS, YFSETQ. There are 16 residues in the CDR3. The V and J ends lost 5 bases and 0 bases, in that order; junction bases with no gene match: 11. The CDR3 DNA follows: TGCGCCAGCAGTCCCCCTTCTAGCGGTAGCTCCTACGAGCAGTACTTC. This codes for CASSPPSSGSSYEQYF.

The chain combines TRBV9 with TRBJ2-2, with D maybe TRBD1 (6 bases). The CDR3 contains 15 residues. Per germline, CDR1 SGDLS and CDR2 YYNGEE. V was cut by 3 bases and J by 0 bases, with 9 bases left in between. For the CDR3, the DNA is TGTGCCAGCAGCGGAAGGGGGTCGAACACCGGGGAGCTGTTTTTT. This encodes CASSGRGSNTGELFF.

V and J are TRBV6-1 and TRBJ2-1; TRBD1 agrees at 7 bases. V dropped 6 bases and J dropped 7; count of bases not matched to a gene: 9. Germline V lookup: CDR1 MNHNS, CDR2 SASEGT. There are 14 residues in the CDR3. The CDR3 reads CASRSGTASNEQFF. CDR3 nucleotides: TGTGCCAGCAGATCCGGGACAGCTTCGAATGAGCAGTTCTTC.

The CDR3 loop reads CASSDWREEDGGYTF. The CDR3 nucleotides read TGCGCCAGCAGTGATTGGAGAGAGGAGGACGGTGGCTACACCTTC. This chain uses TRBV10-1 with TRBJ1-2; D ambiguous. Germline V gene data show CDR1 as WNHNN and CDR2 as SYGVQD (reference sequence). The CDR3 has 15 amino acids. The V and J ends lost 3 bases and 7 bases respectively, with 18 bases between them.

The CDR3 nucleotides read TGTGCCAGCAGCTTAGATGGACTAGCGGGGAGCTCCTACAATGAGCAGTTCTTC. Encoded protein: CASSLDGLAGSSYNEQFF. The rearrangement joins TRBV11-2 to TRBJ2-1; TRBD2 matches 12 bases. CDR1 and CDR2 from the germline V gene are SGHAT and FQNNGV. The V and J ends lost 0 bases and 0 bases, in that order; junction bases with no gene match: 3. The CDR3 is made up of 18 amino acids.

The chain uses TRBV29-1 and TRBJ2-2; D might be TRBD1 (6 bases). Trimming pared 5 bases from V and 6 bases from J, leaving 16 bases between. Germline V gene sequence: CDR1 SQVTM, CDR2 ANQGSEA. CDR3 length: 14 amino acids. The CDR3 loop is CSVFVQGIAGELFF. DNA of the CDR3: TGCAGCGTTTTCGTACAGGGAATCGCCGGGGAGCTGTTTTTT.

The chain uses TRBV5-1 and TRBJ2-7; 10 bases fit TRBD1. The CDR3 has 15 amino acids. Looked up from germline, CDR1 is SGHRS and CDR2 is YFSETQ. J lost 4 bases, V lost 4 bases, and 8 bases had no gene match. CDR3 nucleotides: TGCGCCAGCAGCGACCGACCGGGACAGGGGTACGAGCAGTACTTC. Amino acid sequence: CASSDRPGQGYEQYF.

For the CDR3, the DNA is TGTGCCAGCAGCTTGTATAGCGGGAGAAGCAATGAGCAGTTCTTC. This translates into CASSLYSGRSNEQFF. V is TRBV7-9 and J is TRBJ2-1, with TRBD2 matching 9 bases. The trim removed 3 bases at V and 6 bases at J, leaving 6 bases unmatched. CDR3 length: 15 residues. Per germline, CDR1 SEHNR and CDR2 FQNEAQ (reference sequence). Filled out from reference TRBV7-9 and TRBJ2-1, the complete variable domain reads DTGVSQNPRHKITKRGQNVTFRCDPISEHNRLYWYRQTLGQGPEFLTYFQNEAQLEKSRLLSDRFSAERPKGSFSTLEIQRTEQGDSAMYLCASSLYSGRSNEQFFGPGTRLTVL.

CDR3 amino acids: CASSAGTGGTEAFF. As DNA, the CDR3 is TGTGCCAGCAGTGCCGGGACAGGGGGCACTGAAGCTTTCTTT. The chain joins TRBV6-4 to TRBJ1-1, with 11 bases aligning to TRBD1. The V gene's germline CDR1 is MRHNA and CDR2 SNTAGT. The CDR3 is 14 amino acids. With 4 bases clipped from V and 4 bases from J, the junction kept 2 bases outside the gene matches.

This chain links TRBV7-2 with TRBJ1-2, with a tentative D call TRBD1 (5 bases). Germline V gene data show CDR1 as SGHTA and CDR2 as FQGNSA. V lost 4 bases, J lost 6 bases, and 15 bases lay in between. The CDR3 is 14 residues long. CDR3 in amino acids: CASSSRLGADGYTF. The CDR3 DNA sequence: TGTGCCAGCAGCTCGAGATTAGGGGCGGATGGCTACACCTTC. The variable domain in full, completed from reference TRBV7-2 and TRBJ1-2, reads GAGVSQSPSNKVTEKGKDVELRCDPISGHTALYWYRQSLGQGLEFLIYFQGNSAPDKSGLPSDRFSAERTGGSVSTLTIQRTQQEDSAVYLCASSSRLGADGYTFGSGTRLTVV.

The gene calls are TRBV7-9 and TRBJ2-3; TRBD2 aligns across 8 bases. CDR3 size: 16 residues. Germline CDR1 and CDR2: SEHNR and FQNEAQ (reference sequence). Trimming took 5 bases from V and 0 from J; bases not matched to a gene: 7. The CDR3 sequence is CASSVILAGSTDTQYF. The CDR3 nucleotides are TGTGCCAGCAGCGTAATCCTAGCGGGTAGCACAGATACGCAGTATTTT. Based on the CDR3 plus reference TRBV7-9 and TRBJ2-3, the full variable domain is DTGVSQNPRHKITKRGQNVTFRCDPISEHNRLYWYRQTLGQGPEFLTYFQNEAQLEKSRLLSDRFSAERPKGSFSTLEIQRTEQGDSAMYLCASSVILAGSTDTQYFGPGTRLTVL.

The V call is TRBV4-1, the J call TRBJ2-1; D not resolved. V lost 2 bases, J lost 5 bases, and 7 bases lay in between. Looked up from germline, CDR1 is MGHRA and CDR2 is YSYEKL. This CDR3 spans 13 amino acids. The CDR3 sequence: CASSQIFDNEQFF. In DNA, the CDR3 is TGCGCCAGCAGCCAAATTTTCGACAATGAGCAGTTCTTC.

The gene calls are TRBV7-2 and TRBJ2-3; 7 bases map to TRBD2. The length of the CDR3 is 14 residues. With 2 bases clipped from V and 2 bases from J, the junction kept 1 base outside the gene matches. Germline loops: CDR1 SGHTA, CDR2 FQGNSA. The CDR3 bases are TGTGCCAGCAGCTTACTAGCGGTCACAGATACGCAGTATTTT. It specifies CASSLLAVTDTQYF.

The chain combines TRBV12-5 with TRBJ2-1, with 8 bases matching TRBD2. From germline, CDR1 is LGHNT and CDR2 FRNRAP. CDR3 length: 20 amino acids. J lost 1 base, V lost 1 base, and 15 bases had no gene match. In nucleotides, the CDR3 is TGTGCTAGTGGTTTGGCCCCGAAAGCGGGAGAAGGGGAATCCTACAATGAGCAGTTCTTC. Amino acids: CASGLAPKAGEGESYNEQFF.

The J gene is TRBJ1-5, the V gene TRBV6-5; maybe TRBD1 (6 bases). Germline V CDR1 and CDR2: MNHEY, SVGAGI. V lost 6 bases and J lost 0, with 12 bases in between. CDR3 length equals 15 residues. In nucleotides, the CDR3 is TGTGCCAGCAGACTACAGGGTGGTAGCAATCAGCCCCAGCATTTT. This sequence encodes CASRLQGGSNQPQHF.

This chain links TRBV27 with TRBJ2-3, with D perhaps matching TRBD1 (5 bases). There are 14 residues in the CDR3. Trimming cost V 7 bases and J 9 bases, with 20 bases left between them. Per germline, CDR1 MNHEY and CDR2 SMNVEV (reference sequence). CDR3 DNA sequence: TGTGCCAGCACCCGCACAGGTCCGTTCGGGACGCAGTATTTT. Translated, it gives CASTRTGPFGTQYF.

This chain connects TRBV5-6 to TRBJ1-2; D is ambiguous. Trimming shortened V by 4 bases and J by 14 bases, and 24 bases separated the two germline ends. This CDR3 is 14 amino acids long. Looked up from germline, CDR1 is SGHDT and CDR2 is YYEEEE. In DNA form, the CDR3 reads TGTGCCAGCAGCCCTACTCCCATACAGATCTCTTATACCTTC. It codes for CASSPTPIQISYTF.

The chain employs TRBV5-1 and TRBJ2-7; the match to TRBD2 covers 12 bases. This CDR3 has 16 residues. Germline V gene sequence: CDR1 SGHRS, CDR2 YFSETQ. With 0 bases clipped from V and 2 bases from J, the junction kept 3 bases outside the gene matches. CDR3 protein: CASSLGGTSGPYEQYF. The CDR3 coding sequence is TGCGCCAGCAGCTTGGGGGGGACTAGCGGGCCCTACGAGCAGTACTTC.

The gene calls are TRBV5-1 and TRBJ2-5; no firm D call. Germline values: CDR1 SGHRS, CDR2 YFSETQ. V lost 3 bases and J 2 bases, leaving 8 bases between the germline ends. The CDR3 contains 13 residues. In DNA form, the CDR3 reads TGCGCCAGCAGCTACGACACTCAAGAGACCCAGTACTTC. It translates to CASSYDTQETQYF.

This clone was observed a handful of times. V is TRBV9 and J is TRBJ1-1, with D unresolved. Germline CDR1 SGDLS, CDR2 YYNGEE. The CDR3 has 13 amino acids. Deletions cut 6 bases from V and 0 bases from J, with 9 bases between. The chain's CDR3 is CASTLGVNTEAFF. CDR3 DNA sequence: TGTGCCAGCACCCTAGGTGTGAACACTGAAGCTTTCTTT.

The chain combines TRBV5-1 with TRBJ2-4; 12 bases agree with TRBD1. There are 15 residues in the CDR3. The V segment lost 5 bases and the J segment 9 bases; nucleotides outside the gene matches: 9. Per the germline V gene, CDR1 is SGHRS and CDR2 is YFSETQ. DNA for the CDR3: TGCGCCAGCAGTAATGCGGGACAGGGGGCTCTCATTCAGTACTTC. This gives the protein CASSNAGQGALIQYF.

This chain connects TRBV14 to TRBJ2-3; 8 bases align to TRBD2. With V trimmed by 4 bases and J by 5 bases, 14 bases remained unmatched. CDR3 length: 17 amino acids. Per germline, CDR1 SGHDN and CDR2 FVKESK. This CDR3 is CASSLYPTAGGKDTQYF. In DNA form, the CDR3 reads TGTGCCAGCAGCCTGTATCCTACGGCGGGAGGAAAAGATACGCAGTATTTT.

This clone was seen more than once but under ten times. The gene calls are TRBV9 and TRBJ2-7; D is undetermined. Germline V gene lookup returns CDR1 SGDLS and CDR2 YYNGEE. Trimming shortened V by 0 bases and J by 3 bases, and 10 bases separated the two germline ends. The CDR3 covers 14 residues. As DNA, the CDR3 is TGTGCCAGCAGCGTAGGGCACCTGGTCTACGAGCAGTACTTC. Translation: CASSVGHLVYEQYF.

J is TRBJ2-7 and V is TRBV2; D perhaps matches TRBD2 (5 bases). The germline gives CDR1 SNHLY, CDR2 FYNNEI. V was pared by 8 bases and J by 1 base, with 21 bases between. This CDR3 contains 16 residues. CDR3: CASFLYPPGISYEQYF. DNA of the CDR3: TGTGCCAGCTTCCTTTACCCCCCCGGGATTTCCTACGAGCAGTACTTC.

This chain links TRBV27 with TRBJ2-2; D is ambiguous. V lost 6 bases, J lost 7 bases, and 18 bases lay in between. CDR1 is MNHEY and CDR2 is SMNVEV in the germline V gene (reference sequence). There are 15 residues in the CDR3. CDR3 residues: CASSPGVLRFGELFF. The CDR3 DNA follows: TGTGCCAGCAGCCCGGGTGTCTTACGTTTCGGGGAGCTGTTTTTT.

CDR3 DNA sequence: TGTGCCAGCAACCAGGGGGCCGCGTACACTGAAGCTTTCTTT. Its protein is CASNQGAAYTEAFF. The genes are TRBV2 and TRBJ1-1, with 8 bases identical to TRBD1. The CDR3 has 14 residues. Germline V lookup: CDR1 SNHLY, CDR2 FYNNEI. J lost 3 bases, V lost 7 bases, and 7 bases had no gene match.

The chain joins TRBV15 to TRBJ1-2; D uncertain. Germline-derived CDR1 and CDR2 are LNHNV and YYDKDF (reference sequence). V was shortened by 5 bases and J by 1 base, with 23 bases between the two germline ends. This CDR3 is built from 18 residues. CDR3 region: CATSPERRIGVGNYGYTF. The CDR3 DNA follows: TGTGCCACCAGCCCAGAAAGGCGGATCGGGGTGGGTAACTATGGCTACACCTTC.

The chain carries TRBV7-9 and TRBJ1-1, with D tentatively TRBD1 (5 bases). Trimming took 5 bases from V and 11 from J, leaving 12 bases between them. The CDR3 runs 11 residues. Germline V gene data show CDR1 as SEHNR and CDR2 as FQNEAQ (reference sequence). The CDR3 sequence is CASSTPEGAFF. CDR3 bases: TGTGCCAGCAGCACCCCGGAGGGGGCTTTCTTT. The full variable domain, rest sourced from reference TRBV7-9 and TRBJ1-1, is DTGVSQNPRHKITKRGQNVTFRCDPISEHNRLYWYRQTLGQGPEFLTYFQNEAQLEKSRLLSDRFSAERPKGSFSTLEIQRTEQGDSAMYLCASSTPEGAFFGQGTRLTVV.

This chain connects TRBV4-1 to TRBJ2-1, with D maybe TRBD2 (6 bases). The CDR3 length is 16 residues. CDR1 is MGHRA and CDR2 is YSYEKL in the germline V gene. With 4 bases removed from V and 2 bases from J, the gap between germline ends came to 15 bases. The CDR3 DNA sequence: TGCGCCAGCAGCCTCGGCCTAGCGAAGACCTACAATGAGCAGTTCTTC. This translates into CASSLGLAKTYNEQFF.